Here is one TCR beta chain with its context. This sample is part of a study of T cell changes during pregnancy in multiple sclerosis. Sequencing used immunoSEQ multiplex PCR; TCRdb keeps in-frame clones, though not all of them. The profile shows about 64,000 clones, roughly 88% of them singletons. Trimming pared 0 bases from V and 8 bases from J, leaving 7 bases between. The CDR3 is 12 amino acids. From germline, CDR1 is LGHNA and CDR2 YNFKEQ. Sequencing was performed on peripheral blood, taken in the second trimester of pregnancy. The origin of this receptor is a female donor in good health, enrolled as a control in a pregnancy study. The chain employs TRBV4-2 and TRBJ1-2; D not certain. CDR3 loop: CASSQDLRGYTF. Here the CDR3 DNA reads TGTGCCAGCAGCCAAGACTTGAGAGGCTACACCTTC.